Listed below are T cell receptor beta chains from one sample, sequenced in a study of shared clonotypes between healthy human individuals. Here immunoSEQ multiplex PCR was the method, and the copy in TCRdb shows in-frame clones only, minus some. Here the sample spans fewer than 2.5 million clones, 93% being singletons. The sequencing input was naive CD4+ T cells from PBMCs. Every receptor here comes from a man aged 18 to 30 in good health. Some clones in this sample may be carry-over from other donors' samples. The CDR3 runs from the conserved cysteine through the conserved F or W. Fields, in order: clone size, V gene, CDR3 protein. Size tells how often a clone was seen (once, few, many) or the class of an expanded clone, and some rows leave it out.

clone_size: NA
v_call: TRBV11-2
cdr3_aa: CASSLVTLYGYTF

clone_size: once
v_call: TRBV28
cdr3_aa: CASTSSPQPQHF

clone_size: NA
v_call: TRBV5-1
cdr3_aa: CASSSGSTDTQYF

clone_size: NA
v_call: TRBV28
cdr3_aa: CASPPRSRTSGSESADTQYF

clone_size: NA
v_call: TRBV19
cdr3_aa: CASTQRVVMAGANVLTF

clone_size: NA
v_call: TRBV18
cdr3_aa: CASSPPSREQFF

clone_size: few
v_call: TRBV6-5
cdr3_aa: CAVAETFMNTEAFF

clone_size: NA
v_call: TRBV28
cdr3_aa: CASAEDVISEKLFF

clone_size: NA
v_call: TRBV11-2
cdr3_aa: CASSSTLAINEQFF

clone_size: once
v_call: TRBV19
cdr3_aa: CASSGSPDTQYF

clone_size: once
v_call: TRBV5-4
cdr3_aa: CASSLSGQGMNTEAFF

clone_size: NA
v_call: TRBV5-1
cdr3_aa: CASSFTGGYTEAFF

clone_size: NA
v_call: TRBV6-5
cdr3_aa: CASSGSVNEQFF

clone_size: once
v_call: TRBV14
cdr3_aa: CASSQDVKTQYF

clone_size: NA
v_call: TRBV4-1
cdr3_aa: CASSLAGGGDTQYF

clone_size: few
v_call: TRBV10-3
cdr3_aa: CAISGDRANEQFF

clone_size: NA
v_call: TRBV9
cdr3_aa: CASSVDGKNQPQHF

clone_size: NA
v_call: TRBV27
cdr3_aa: CASSLTGAYNQPQHF

clone_size: NA
v_call: TRBV4-2
cdr3_aa: CASSQDSTDTQYF

clone_size: NA
v_call: TRBV28
cdr3_aa: CASSFRNGGQDDFEAFF

clone_size: NA
v_call: TRBV27
cdr3_aa: CASRSEAGTQNYFKETQYF

clone_size: NA
v_call: TRBV6-5
cdr3_aa: CASRGTGFSPLHF

clone_size: NA
v_call: TRBV15
cdr3_aa: CATSEGNYGYTF

clone_size: NA
v_call: TRBV5-1
cdr3_aa: CASSLAAGETQYF

clone_size: NA
v_call: TRBV6-1
cdr3_aa: CAVQTQGVFTEAFF

clone_size: NA
v_call: TRBV9
cdr3_aa: CASSLGGGAFINEQFF

clone_size: NA
v_call: TRBV5-4
cdr3_aa: CASSPGLAENNEQFF

clone_size: once
v_call: TRBV19
cdr3_aa: CASRGNRGGIGGPVEAFF

clone_size: NA
v_call: TRBV11-3
cdr3_aa: CASSFSGRGRETQYF

clone_size: NA
v_call: TRBV7-2
cdr3_aa: CASSLAVAGGSYEQYF

clone_size: NA
v_call: TRBV19
cdr3_aa: CASSLNRGSSYEQYF

clone_size: once
v_call: TRBV7-2
cdr3_aa: CASSLGSGTGQNEQFF

clone_size: NA
v_call: TRBV6-5
cdr3_aa: CASTSGSSREQFF

clone_size: NA
v_call: TRBV6-5
cdr3_aa: CATQRGDSYNEQFF

clone_size: NA
v_call: TRBV7-3
cdr3_aa: CASSLAGPPYNEQFF

clone_size: NA
v_call: TRBV19
cdr3_aa: CATGGGADTQYF

clone_size: NA
v_call: TRBV7-2
cdr3_aa: CASSFLGGEADTQYF

clone_size: NA
v_call: TRBV7-2
cdr3_aa: CASSLGKLAGENEQFF

clone_size: NA
v_call: TRBV5-6
cdr3_aa: CASSYRQGATLSYEQYF